These T cell receptor beta chains were read from a single sample in a study of blood T cell repertoires in COVID-19. The table came from immunoSEQ multiplex PCR; TCRdb's copy has only in-frame clones and leaves some out. The sample consists of fewer than 500,000 clones, about 89% of them appearing once. Sequenced material: PBMCs or T cells enriched from blood (not recorded which). The receptors were gathered from a man aged 25 to 45 who had recovered from COVID-19. CDR3s include the opening cysteine and the closing phenylalanine or tryptophan. Each record gives: V gene, J gene, clone size, D gene, CDR3 DNA, CDR3 protein. A D gene is named only where the DNA matches it firmly. Clone size, where shown, is once, few, many, or a class for clones that have expanded.

>TRBV7-9|TRBJ2-5|NA|NA
TGTGCCAGCAGCCTGGAGGATATGTACCAAGAGACCCAGTACTTC
CASSLEDMYQETQYF
>TRBV6-5|TRBJ1-2|NA|NA
TGTGCCAGCAGTTACTCGACGGGGGTCGGGAACTATGGCTACACCTTC
CASSYSTGVGNYGYTF
>TRBV27|TRBJ1-2|NA|NA
TGTGCCAGCAGTCCCTCCGAGGTGAACTATGGCTACACCTTC
CASSPSEVNYGYTF
>TRBV7-9|TRBJ1-1|NA|NA
TGTGCCAGCAGTTCACCCCGCGAAGTCTTCACTGAAGCTTTCTTT
CASSSPREVFTEAFF
>TRBV20-1|TRBJ1-1|NA|TRBD1
TGCAGTGCTAGTTCCCAGGGGGGCGCTGAAGCTTTCTTT
CSASSQGGAEAFF
>TRBV4-3|TRBJ2-7|few|NA
TGCGCCAGCAGCCAAGATATCTGGGCGAGAGGGTCCGAGCAGTACTTC
CASSQDIWARGSEQYF
>TRBV19|TRBJ1-3|NA|NA
TGTGCCAGTAGTCCGAGCAGGGGTGCTGGAAACACCATATATTTT
CASSPSRGAGNTIYF
>TRBV12-3/TRBV12-4|TRBJ1-1|NA|NA
TGTGCCAGCAGTTTTGTCCGACCCGGGATCGCTTTCTTT
CASSFVRPGIAFF
>TRBV5-8|TRBJ1-2|NA|NA
TGTGCCAGCAGCCTCGGGGACTATGGCTACACCTTC
CASSLGDYGYTF
>TRBV5-1|TRBJ2-7|NA|TRBD1
TGCGCCAGCAGCTTGTCACAGGGGGCCGTTTACGAGCAGTACTTC
CASSLSQGAVYEQYF
>TRBV7-2|TRBJ2-7|NA|NA
TGTGCCAGCAGCCCAGGTGACAGGTCCTACGAGCAGTACTTC
CASSPGDRSYEQYF
>TRBV9|TRBJ2-1|NA|TRBD2
TGTGCCAGCACCCCCGGGCGGGGGTCCTACAATGAGCAGTTCTTC
CASTPGRGSYNEQFF
>TRBV6-5|TRBJ2-7|NA|NA
TGTGCCAGCAGCCAGGGATCCTCTTACGAGCAGTACTTC
CASSQGSSYEQYF
>TRBV6-5|TRBJ2-7|NA|NA
TGTGCCAGCAGTTATCAGGACACGATCCACGAGCAGTACTTC
CASSYQDTIHEQYF
>TRBV24-1|TRBJ2-3|NA|TRBD2
TGTGCCACCAGTGACCCGGGACTAGCGGGGGGGCAGGATACGCAGTATTTT
CATSDPGLAGGQDTQYF
>TRBV5-1|TRBJ1-4|NA|TRBD1
TGCGCCAGCAGCTCGTCCGGGACAGGGATAGAAAAACTGTTTTTT
CASSSSGTGIEKLFF
>TRBV18|TRBJ1-1|NA|NA
TGTGCCAGCTCCCGAGACGGAGGGACTGAAGCTTTCTTT
CASSRDGGTEAFF
>TRBV19|TRBJ1-2|NA|NA
TGTGCCAGTAGCATTTCCGGGACAAGCTATGGCTACACCTTC
CASSISGTSYGYTF
>TRBV4-1|TRBJ1-1|NA|NA
TGCGCCAGCAGCCAAGATCGGGGGAACACTGAAGCTTTCTTT
CASSQDRGNTEAFF
>TRBV7-3|TRBJ2-1|NA|NA
TGTGCCAGCAGCTACCACAGGGACAATGAGCAGTTCTTC
CASSYHRDNEQFF
>TRBV9|TRBJ2-2|NA|TRBD2
TGTGCCAGCAGCCCCCCAACGGGGGAGGGCGGGGAGCTGTTTTTT
CASSPPTGEGGELFF
>TRBV15|TRBJ1-3|NA|NA
TGTGCCACCAGCAGGCACCGGGACATTGGAAACACCATATATTTT
CATSRHRDIGNTIYF
>TRBV7-2|TRBJ1-4|NA|TRBD1
TGTGCCAGCAGCGCGCTAATTGGGACAGGGGTTGAAAAACTGTTTTTT
CASSALIGTGVEKLFF
>TRBV29-1|TRBJ2-7|once|TRBD1
TGCAGCGTTTTTGGGACAGGCGGTTGGGGGCAGTACTTC
CSVFGTGGWGQYF
>TRBV4-3|TRBJ2-2|NA|TRBD1
TGCGCCAGCAGCCAAGGGACAGGGAACACCGGGGAGCTGTTTTTT
CASSQGTGNTGELFF
>TRBV18|TRBJ1-4|NA|TRBD1
TGTGCCAGCTCAATCAACAGGGGGTCCTCAACTAATGAAAAACTGTTTTTT
CASSINRGSSTNEKLFF
>TRBV25-1|TRBJ1-4|NA|NA
TGTGCCAGCAGTGGGGACTCTCGGGGAAAACTGTTTTTT
CASSGDSRGKLFF
>TRBV5-1|TRBJ1-1|few|TRBD1
TGCGCCAGCAGCCTGGGGGACAGGGGTACCCTGAACACTGAAGCTTTCTTT
CASSLGDRGTLNTEAFF
>TRBV6-5|TRBJ2-1|NA|NA
TGTGCCAGCAGGCAGACAGACCGATGGGATGAGCAGTTCTTC
CASRQTDRWDEQFF
>TRBV19|TRBJ1-2|once|NA
TGTGCCAGTAGTCCCCCGGGGGGGGCTTCCTCAGGCTATGGCTACACCTTC
CASSPPGGASSGYGYTF
>TRBV5-1|TRBJ1-2|NA|NA
TGCGCCAGCAGCTTTCGCCAGGCGCAGGGTGATGGCTACACCTTC
CASSFRQAQGDGYTF
>TRBV7-2|TRBJ2-7|NA|TRBD1
TGTGCCAGCAGCTTAAACAGGGGGCGGTACGAGCAGTACTTC
CASSLNRGRYEQYF
>TRBV3-1/TRBV3-2|TRBJ2-3|NA|NA
TGTGCCAGCAGCCAAGAAGCGCGATCCACAGATACGCAGTATTTT
CASSQEARSTDTQYF
>TRBV6-1|TRBJ1-1|NA|NA
TGTGCCAGCAGTGAATGGGGGGACTCGAACACTGAAGCTTTCTTT
CASSEWGDSNTEAFF
>TRBV7-9|TRBJ2-3|NA|NA
TGTGCCAGCAGCTTAGACCGGGTCAAAGGCACAGATACGCAGTATTTT
CASSLDRVKGTDTQYF